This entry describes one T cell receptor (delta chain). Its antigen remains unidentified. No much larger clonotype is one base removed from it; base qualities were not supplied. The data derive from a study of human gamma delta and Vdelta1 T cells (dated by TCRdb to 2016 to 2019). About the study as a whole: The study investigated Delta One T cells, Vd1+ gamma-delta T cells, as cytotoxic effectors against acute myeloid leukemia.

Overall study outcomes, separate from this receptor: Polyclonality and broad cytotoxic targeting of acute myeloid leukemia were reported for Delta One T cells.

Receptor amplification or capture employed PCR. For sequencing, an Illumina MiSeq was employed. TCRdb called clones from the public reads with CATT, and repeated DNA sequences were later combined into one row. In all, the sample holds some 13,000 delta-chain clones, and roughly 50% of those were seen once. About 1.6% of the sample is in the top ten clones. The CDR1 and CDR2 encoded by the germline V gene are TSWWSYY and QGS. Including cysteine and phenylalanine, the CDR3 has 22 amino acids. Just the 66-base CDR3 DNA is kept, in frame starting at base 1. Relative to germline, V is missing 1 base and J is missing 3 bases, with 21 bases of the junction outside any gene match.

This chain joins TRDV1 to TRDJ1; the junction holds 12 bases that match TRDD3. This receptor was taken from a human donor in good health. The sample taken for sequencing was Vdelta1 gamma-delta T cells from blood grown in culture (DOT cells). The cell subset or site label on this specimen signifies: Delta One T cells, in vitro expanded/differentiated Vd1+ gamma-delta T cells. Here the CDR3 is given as CALGEHIPTGWCTGGYPDKLIF. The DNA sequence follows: TGTGCTCTTGGGGAACACATTCCTACGGGTTGGTGTACTGGGGGATACCCCGATAAACTCATCTTT.